One and the same sample provided the 22 T cell receptor beta chains below, sequenced in a study of cytomegalovirus exposure and HLA in healthy donors. The PCR employed 60 Vbeta primers together with 13 Jbeta primers. The protocol was immunoSEQ multiplex PCR, while the TCRdb copy is restricted to in-frame clones and leaves out a portion. The sample carries 110,000 to 150,000 clones, approximately 80% recorded once. The specimen sequenced was PBMCs. The receptors were gathered from a woman aged 40 to 50 in good health and CMV-seropositive.

In this sample, this clone turned up once. The chain is built from TRBV5-1 and TRBJ2-1; D is ambiguous. The CDR3 covers 15 residues. Per the germline V gene, CDR1 is SGHRS and CDR2 is YFSETQ. The V end lost 0 bases, the J end lost 0 bases, and 7 bases lay between the germline ends. The CDR3, as DNA: TGCGCCAGCAGCTTGGCAGTTACCTCCTACAATGAGCAGTTCTTC. Translated, it gives CASSLAVTSYNEQFF.

CDR3 DNA: TGTGCCAGCAGCCAACCCGACAGAGATACGCAGTATTTT. It is translated as CASSQPDRDTQYF. This sequence joins TRBV14 and TRBJ2-3, with a weak D call TRBD1 (5 bases). CDR3 size: 13 residues. Looked up from germline, CDR1 is SGHDN and CDR2 is FVKESK. V was shortened by 2 bases and J by 5 bases, with 8 bases between the two germline ends.

J is TRBJ2-7 and V is TRBV14, with TRBD2 matching over 7 bases. The CDR3 length is 15 residues. In germline, CDR1 is SGHDN, CDR2 FVKESK. The V and J ends lost 4 bases and 4 bases, in that order; junction bases with no gene match: 10. CDR3 residues: CASSPPGTTSYEQYF. The CDR3 nucleotides are TGTGCCAGCAGCCCCCCAGGGACTACCTCGTACGAGCAGTACTTC. The full variable domain, with the rest looked up from reference TRBV14 and TRBJ2-7, is EAGVTQFPSHSVIEKGQTVTLRCDPISGHDNLYWYRRVMGKEIKFLLHFVKESKQDESGMPNNRFLAERTGGTYSTLKVQPAELEDSGVYFCASSPPGTTSYEQYFGPGTRLTVT.

This clone was seen only once. The rearrangement uses TRBV30 and TRBJ1-5; TRBD1 matches 9 bases. This CDR3 is 15 amino acids long. V gave up 2 bases and J gave up 7 bases; unmatched junction bases: 9. Germline lookup yields CDR1 GTSNPN and CDR2 SVGIG (reference sequence). The CDR3 DNA follows: TGTGCCTGGAGTTTACAGGGGGCGAGCGGGCAGCCCCAGCATTTT. Translating gives CAWSLQGASGQPQHF.

CDR3 region: CASSVDSPNEQYF. The CDR3 nucleotides are TGTGCCAGCAGTGTAGACAGTCCCAACGAGCAGTACTTC. The chain recombines TRBV2 with TRBJ2-7, with D tentatively TRBD1 (5 bases). This CDR3 has 13 amino acids. Germline V lookup: CDR1 SNHLY, CDR2 FYNNEI. Trimming removed 4 bases at V and 5 bases at J, with 12 bases between. Drawing the rest from reference TRBV2 and TRBJ2-7, the complete variable domain is EPEVTQTPSHQVTQMGQEVILRCVPISNHLYFYWYRQILGQKVEFLVSFYNNEISEKSEIFDDQFSVERPDGSNFTLKIRSTKLEDSAMYFCASSVDSPNEQYFGPGTRLTVT.

The CDR3 sequence: CASSQDGTRTGELFF. CDR3 nucleotides: TGTGCCAGCAGCCAAGATGGGACTAGGACCGGGGAGCTGTTTTTT. V gene TRBV4-2 combines with J gene TRBJ2-2; 8 bases agree with TRBD2. Unmatched junction bases numbered 2, after V lost 0 bases and J lost 5 bases. Germline V gene data show CDR1 as LGHNA and CDR2 as YNFKEQ. The CDR3 covers 15 residues.

This sequence joins TRBV30 and TRBJ2-1; D not certain. Germline assignment: CDR1 GTSNPN and CDR2 SVGIG (reference sequence). The CDR3 has 12 residues. V was pared by 1 base and J by 9 bases, with 10 bases between. This CDR3 is CAWSEPGREQFF. The CDR3 region has the DNA TGTGCCTGGAGTGAGCCAGGCCGTGAGCAGTTCTTC.

The chain carries TRBV19 and TRBJ2-3, with 9 nucleotides matching TRBD1. CDR1 and CDR2 from the germline V gene are LNHDA and SQIVND (reference sequence). V lost 5 bases and J lost 5; bases outside the gene matches: 8. CDR3 length equals 15 residues. CDR3 in DNA: TGTGCCAGTAGTTCGATACAGGGGGCTAAAGATACGCAGTATTTT. Its protein is CASSSIQGAKDTQYF.

The chain uses TRBV6-5 and TRBJ2-7, with 7 positions matching TRBD1. This CDR3 spans 15 amino acids. The J segment lost 1 base and the V segment lost 6 bases, leaving 9 bases of the junction unmatched. Germline CDR1 is MNHEY and CDR2 is SVGAGI. In DNA, the CDR3 is TGTGCCAGCAGGATCGAGACAGGGCGGTCCTACGAGCAGTACTTC. Its translation is CASRIETGRSYEQYF.

The chain recombines TRBV7-6 with TRBJ1-1, with no clear D. This CDR3 has 14 amino acids. The germline V gene encodes CDR1 SGHVS and CDR2 FNYEAQ. Trimming removed 5 bases at V and 0 bases at J, with 10 bases between. CDR3 loop: CASSPRFLNTEAFF. The CDR3 nucleotides are TGTGCCAGCAGCCCCAGGTTTTTGAACACTGAAGCTTTCTTT.

This clone was recorded once. The chain joins TRBV7-6 to TRBJ2-2; 8 nucleotides agree with TRBD1. Germline trimming cut 5 bases from V and 0 bases from J; bases unmatched to any gene: 11. Germline V lookup: CDR1 SGHVS, CDR2 FNYEAQ. The CDR3 loop spans 18 amino acids. CDR3 protein: CASSRLVAGGANTGELFF. The CDR3 DNA follows: TGTGCCAGCAGCCGTCTTGTTGCAGGGGGCGCGAACACCGGGGAGCTGTTTTTT.

This clone was seen once. The chain combines TRBV4-2 with TRBJ1-3, with D possibly being TRBD1 (5 bases). Trimming left V 0 bases short and J 2 bases short, with 8 bases between. Germline CDR1 and CDR2: LGHNA and YNFKEQ. This CDR3 has 15 amino acids. The CDR3 is CASSQEWTPGNTIYF. CDR3 DNA: TGTGCCAGCAGCCAAGAGTGGACACCTGGAAACACCATATATTTT.

The chain uses TRBV27 and TRBJ2-1, with TRBD1 as a possible D gene (7 bases). The length of the CDR3 is 14 residues. With 3 bases removed from V and 6 bases from J, the gap between germline ends came to 12 bases. CDR1 and CDR2 (germline): MNHEY, SMNVEV (reference sequence). CDR3 in DNA: TGTGCCAGCAGTTTGGCAGGGGGGACCAATGAGCAGTTCTTC. It translates to CASSLAGGTNEQFF.

This clone has just one count. V gene TRBV28 combines with J gene TRBJ1-1; D gene unclear. The CDR3 extends over 11 amino acids. The V gene lost 7 bases and the J gene lost 9 bases, with 12 bases spanning the gap. Germline CDR1 MDHEN, CDR2 SYDVKM. The CDR3 coding sequence is TGTGCCAGCACCCATACGTACAAAGCTTTCTTT. Its protein product is CASTHTYKAFF.

The chain employs TRBV2 and TRBJ2-1, with D possibly TRBD2 on 6 matching bases. Trimming took off 3 bases at V and 7 bases at J, with 10 bases between the two ends. Germline V gene sequence: CDR1 SNHLY, CDR2 FYNNEI. There are 13 residues in the CDR3. CDR3 nucleotide sequence: TGTGCCAGCAGTGAGAGAGGGACTAATGAGCAGTTCTTC. This translates into CASSERGTNEQFF.

This clone was recorded a few times. The chain combines TRBV27 with TRBJ2-5; D ambiguous. The germline V gene encodes CDR1 MNHEY and CDR2 SMNVEV (reference sequence). The V end lost 0 bases, the J end lost 1 base, and 3 bases lay between the germline ends. This CDR3 has 13 amino acids. CDR3 nucleotides: TGTGCCAGCAGTTTATCCCGCCAAGAGACCCAGTACTTC. This encodes CASSLSRQETQYF.

The J gene is TRBJ2-4, the V gene TRBV19; D may be TRBD1 (6 bases). V was shortened by 6 bases and J by 0 bases, with 12 bases between the two germline ends. The CDR3 runs 15 residues. Germline CDR1 reads LNHDA; CDR2 reads SQIVND (reference sequence). For the CDR3, the DNA is TGTGCCAGTAGAGGGGGTTGGGGAGCCAAAAACATTCAGTACTTC. Translating gives CASRGGWGAKNIQYF.

J is TRBJ1-6 and V is TRBV5-6, with 7 bases fitting TRBD1. The CDR3 length is 16 residues. The ends lost 4 bases at V and 7 bases at J; junction bases unmatched: 11. The germline CDR1 and CDR2 sequences are SGHDT and YYEEEE. The CDR3 coding sequence is TGTGCCAGCAGCACACAGGGGTGGGGGTTGAATTCACCCCTCCACTTT. This translates into CASSTQGWGLNSPLHF.

This clone was counted a few times. The chain joins TRBV5-1 to TRBJ1-4; perhaps TRBD1 as D (5 bases). Per the germline V gene, CDR1 is SGHRS and CDR2 is YFSETQ. This CDR3 contains 14 residues. V lost 2 bases and J lost 5, with 10 bases in between. This CDR3 is CASSFSRGNEKLFF. Written as DNA, the CDR3 is TGCGCCAGCAGCTTTTCGCGGGGCAATGAAAAACTGTTTTTT.

The chain recombines TRBV9 with TRBJ2-3; TRBD2 matches at 12 bases. Per the germline V gene, CDR1 is SGDLS and CDR2 is YYNGEE. Trimming cost V 0 bases and J 5 bases; bases outside gene matches: 10. This CDR3 is 18 amino acids long. The CDR3: CASSVGLAGDIPQDTQYF. In DNA, the CDR3 is TGTGCCAGCAGCGTAGGACTAGCGGGAGATATTCCACAAGATACGCAGTATTTT.

Points on this clone: The same CDR3 can be traced to other DNA sequences in this sample. The rearrangement links TRBV10-3 to TRBJ1-1, with D perhaps matching TRBD1 (5 bases). The V end lost 0 bases, the J end lost 0 bases, and 8 bases lay between the germline ends. CDR3 length: 15 amino acids. In germline, CDR1 is ENHRY, CDR2 SYGVKD. In DNA, the CDR3 is TGTGCCATCAGTGAGTCCGGGGGAATGAACACTGAAGCTTTCTTT. This sequence encodes CAISESGGMNTEAFF.

The rearrangement links TRBV6-6 to TRBJ1-3; D is ambiguous. The CDR3 length is 16 residues. V dropped 1 base and J dropped 1 base, with 11 bases sitting between them. Germline V gene sequence: CDR1 MNHNY, CDR2 SVGAGI (reference sequence). The CDR3 loop reads CASSYFGEPSGNTIYF. The CDR3 DNA is TGTGCCAGCAGTTACTTTGGGGAGCCGTCTGGAAACACCATATATTTT.